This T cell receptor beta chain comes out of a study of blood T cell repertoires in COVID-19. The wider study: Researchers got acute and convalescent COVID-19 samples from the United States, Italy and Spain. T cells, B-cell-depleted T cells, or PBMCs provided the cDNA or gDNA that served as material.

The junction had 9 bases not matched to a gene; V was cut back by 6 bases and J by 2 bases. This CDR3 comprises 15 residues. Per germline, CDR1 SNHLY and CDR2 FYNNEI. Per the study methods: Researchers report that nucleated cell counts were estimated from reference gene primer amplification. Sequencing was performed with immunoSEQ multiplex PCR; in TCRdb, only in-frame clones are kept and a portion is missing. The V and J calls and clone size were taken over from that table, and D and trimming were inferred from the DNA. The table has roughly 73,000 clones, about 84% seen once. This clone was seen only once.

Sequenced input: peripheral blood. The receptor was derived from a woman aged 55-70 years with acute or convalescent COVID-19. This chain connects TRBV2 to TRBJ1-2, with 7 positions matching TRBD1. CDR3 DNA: TGTGCCAGCAGCCCGGGACAGCAACGAAACTATGGCTACACCTTC. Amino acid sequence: CASSPGQQRNYGYTF. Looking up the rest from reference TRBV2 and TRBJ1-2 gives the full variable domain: EPEVTQTPSHQVTQMGQEVILRCVPISNHLYFYWYRQILGQKVEFLVSFYNNEISEKSEIFDDQFSVERPDGSNFTLKIRSTKLEDSAMYFCASSPGQQRNYGYTFGSGTRLTVV.